The T cell receptor beta chain under discussion was sequenced for a study of T cell repertoires in cytomegalovirus infection (dated by TCRdb to the late 2010s). Context from the whole study: Because public TCR beta signatures pointed to carriage of CMV infection together with the matching HLA type, the HLA type of each donor mattered for the analysis.

This clonotype was found a few times. Its antigen remains unidentified. Base qualities are not recorded, but no much larger clone differs from it by a single base. Data came from an Illumina HiSeq 1500. TCRdb passed the public sequencing reads through fastp at Q25 and MiXCR, retaining productive beta sequences. Each entry is one CDR3 protein sequence, shown with its most common DNA and genes. The sample table lists just over 300,000 distinct CDR3 sequences, around a sixth of them with a count of one. In total, the top ten clones hold around 12% of the sample. CDR1 SGHRS and CDR2 YFSETQ are derived from the germline V gene. Compared with germline, V lacks 3 bases and J lacks 11 bases; bases without a gene match: 11. From its cysteine to its phenylalanine, the CDR3 spans 16 amino acids. The retained sequence is limited to the CDR3, 48 bases, with the frame set at the first base. The paper as a whole reports these results and caveats: The ex vivo response was dominated by HLA-C-restricted CMV-specific TCR beta clonotypes, which also provided the single most frequent clonotype in two of eight donors. Carriers of CMV infection plus the relevant HLA type were discriminated by the cumulative frequency of public TCR beta family members in the study cohort and in an independent 352-donor cohort.

The sample was PBMCs. The TCR sequence derives from a human donor in good health (CMV status not recorded). Some clones in this sample may be carry-over from other donors' samples. In this chain, TRBV5-1 is recombined with TRBJ2-3; TRBD2 lines up with 14 middle nucleotides. The DNA sequence is as follows: TGCGCCAGCAGCTCCAGTCGGACTAGCGGGGGGAGTGTGCAGTATTTT. This sequence encodes CASSSSRTSGGSVQYF.